The 18 T cell receptor beta chains given below trace back to one sample, sequenced in a study of T-cell reconstitution after alpha-beta-depleted transplantation in children. Unique molecular identifiers were incorporated when the TCRbeta library was constructed. TCRdb ran MiXCR on the PCR reads and lists one entry per CDR3 protein. Altogether 300,000 to 400,000 distinct CDR3 sequences are present, 23% being singletons, with the ten largest covering approximately 9.9%. Sequenced here: PBMCs, mostly from graft donor cells, sampled 180 days after TCRalphabeta/CD19-depleted stem cell transplant. The receptors come from a male patient aged 5 to 17 who had a stem cell transplant for acute lymphoblastic leukemia, so the T cells may come from the graft donor.

V is TRBV21-1 and J is TRBJ2-7; the table's D call, TRBD2, has no DNA check behind it. TRBV21-1 is tagged as a pseudogene. The length of the CDR3 is 15 residues. DNA of the CDR3: TGTGCCAGCAGCAGCACCAAGGAGGATACCTACGAGCAGTACTTC. This translates into CASSSTKEDTYEQYF.

The V and J genes are TRBV6-5 and TRBJ1-3; D not certain. Trimming cost V 2 bases and J 0 bases, with 5 bases left between them. Germline-derived CDR1 and CDR2 are MNHEY and SVGAGI. The CDR3 consists of 14 residues. In nucleotides, the CDR3 is TGTGCCAGCAGTTACGGTCCCTCTGGAAACACCATATATTTT. This sequence encodes CASSYGPSGNTIYF.

V gene TRBV29-1 combines with J gene TRBJ2-7; D ambiguous. V was shortened by 1 base and J by 5 bases, with 3 bases between the two germline ends. This CDR3 is built from 10 residues. Germline loops: CDR1 SQVTM, CDR2 ANQGSEA. CDR3: CSVEGDEQYF. In nucleotides, the CDR3 is TGCAGCGTTGAAGGGGACGAGCAGTACTTC.

V and J are TRBV19 and TRBJ2-7, with D uncertain. The CDR3 loop spans 11 amino acids. The germline V gene encodes CDR1 LNHDA and CDR2 SQIVND (reference sequence). Trimming removed 3 bases at V and 6 bases at J, with 6 bases between. This chain's CDR3 is CASSIWGEQYF. The CDR3, as DNA: TGTGCCAGTAGTATCTGGGGCGAGCAGTACTTC.

This clonotype has a handful of counts. V is TRBV12-3 or TRBV12-4 and J is TRBJ1-2, with a possible D match to TRBD1 (6 bases). CDR3 size: 15 residues. V lost 7 bases and J 7 bases, leaving 22 bases between the germline ends. The CDR3 is CASTSAEAGARGYTF. The CDR3 DNA reads as TGTGCCAGCACCTCTGCTGAGGCGGGGGCGCGTGGCTACACCTTC.

In its sample, this clonotype was seen many times. The rearrangement links TRBV7-6 to TRBJ1-6, with TRBD1 matching over 7 bases. Losses at the gene ends were 4 bases for V and 7 bases for J; bases not matched to a gene: 4. CDR1 is SGHVS, CDR2 FNYEAQ, per germline. The CDR3 consists of 14 residues. CDR3 DNA sequence: TGTGCCAGCAGCTCCGACAGGGCCAATTCACCCCTCCACTTT. Its translation is CASSSDRANSPLHF. The full variable domain, with the rest looked up from reference TRBV7-6 and TRBJ1-6, is GAGVSQSPRYKVTKRGQDVALRCDPISGHVSLYWYRQALGQGPEFLTYFNYEAQQDKSGLPNDRFSAERPEGSISTLTIQRTEQRDSAMYRCASSSDRANSPLHFGNGTRLTVT.

This clonotype was seen more than once but under ten times. V usage is TRBV9 and J usage is TRBJ2-7; TRBD1 might be the D (6 bases). The CDR3 has 18 amino acids. Germline V CDR1 and CDR2: SGDLS, YYNGEE. With 3 bases removed from V and 0 bases from J, the gap between germline ends came to 22 bases. The CDR3 coding sequence is TGTGCCAGCAGCGCAGAAACCAGTCGGACAGCGATCTCCTACGAGCAGTACTTC. Amino acids: CASSAETSRTAISYEQYF.

The chain carries TRBV6-5 and TRBJ2-3; 7 positions match TRBD2. V dropped 3 bases and J dropped 4; count of bases not matched to a gene: 13. This CDR3 region has 17 residues. Germline V gene lookup returns CDR1 MNHEY and CDR2 SVGAGI. The chain's CDR3 is CASSYRKGSGRADTQYF. The CDR3 DNA is TGTGCCAGCAGTTATCGTAAGGGCTCAGGGAGGGCAGATACGCAGTATTTT.

The sample holds a few counts of this clonotype. This chain links TRBV7-9 with TRBJ1-2, with no clear D. V lost 1 base to trimming and J lost 10 bases, with 10 bases between them. The germline CDR1 and CDR2 sequences are SEHNR and FQNEAQ (reference sequence). CDR3 length equals 12 residues. CDR3 residues: CASSLGGSDYTF. The CDR3, as DNA: TGTGCCAGCAGCTTAGGAGGGTCGGACTACACCTTC. The entire variable domain, with the rest obtained from reference TRBV7-9 and TRBJ1-2, is as follows: DTGVSQNPRHKITKRGQNVTFRCDPISEHNRLYWYRQTLGQGPEFLTYFQNEAQLEKSRLLSDRFSAERPKGSFSTLEIQRTEQGDSAMYLCASSLGGSDYTFGSGTRLTVV.

The chain recombines TRBV2 with TRBJ2-7, with 7 bases aligning to TRBD2. This CDR3 comprises 13 residues. Unmatched junction bases numbered 9, after V lost 6 bases and J lost 7 bases. Germline V gene data show CDR1 as SNHLY and CDR2 as FYNNEI. CDR3 in amino acids: CASSLEREGEQYF. As DNA, the CDR3 is TGTGCCAGCAGCCTTGAGCGGGAAGGGGAGCAGTACTTC. Together with reference TRBV2 and TRBJ2-7, the CDR3 gives the full variable domain: EPEVTQTPSHQVTQMGQEVILRCVPISNHLYFYWYRQILGQKVEFLVSFYNNEISEKSEIFDDQFSVERPDGSNFTLKIRSTKLEDSAMYFCASSLEREGEQYFGPGTRLTVT.

This clonotype occurred a few times. The DNA of the CDR3 is TGTGCCAGCAGTTACTCGGACCACCAAGAGACCCAGTACTTC. Protein: CASSYSDHQETQYF. This chain uses TRBV6-5 with TRBJ2-5, with D uncertain. V was trimmed by 0 bases and J by 0 bases, leaving 5 bases between them. From germline, CDR1 is MNHEY and CDR2 SVGAGI. The CDR3 has 14 residues.

This clonotype was recorded many times. This chain joins TRBV24-1 and TRBJ2-2; TRBD2 might be the D (5 bases). Germline V gives CDR1 KGHDR, CDR2 SFDVKD. CDR3 length equals 16 residues. V lost 1 base to trimming and J lost 5 bases, with 13 bases between them. This CDR3 is CATSDFALRGTGELFF. CDR3 sequence (DNA): TGTGCCACCAGTGATTTCGCCCTACGGGGAACCGGGGAGCTGTTTTTT.

This clonotype was picked up a small number of times. The chain has TRBV6-5 and TRBJ1-2, with 9 bases that match TRBD1. J lost 5 bases, V lost 4 bases, and 11 bases had no gene match. Germline V lookup: CDR1 MNHEY, CDR2 SVGAGI. CDR3 length: 16 amino acids. The CDR3: CASSSLTGGASYGYTF. The CDR3 DNA reads as TGTGCCAGCAGTTCGTTAACAGGGGGCGCGTCTTATGGCTACACCTTC.

The chain uses TRBV18 and TRBJ2-7; possibly TRBD2 for D (6 bases). The germline V and J ends were trimmed by 4 bases and 3 bases, with 16 bases remaining between them. This CDR3 has 15 residues. Germline CDR1 and CDR2: KGHSH and LQKENI. The DNA for the CDR3 is TGTGCCAGCTCACACCTTGGGTCGGGGGTCTACGAGCAGTACTTC. This sequence encodes CASSHLGSGVYEQYF.

This clonotype was counted only a few times. The CDR3 here is CATRDRGLNQPQHF. The CDR3 bases are TGTGCCACCAGGGACAGGGGGCTAAATCAGCCCCAGCATTTT. This chain uses TRBV24-1 with TRBJ1-5; 11 bases line up with TRBD1. The CDR3 is 14 residues long. Losses at the gene ends were 7 bases for V and 4 bases for J; bases not matched to a gene: 2. The V gene's germline CDR1 is KGHDR and CDR2 SFDVKD.

This chain joins TRBV4-2 and TRBJ2-1; no definite D call. V was trimmed by 0 bases and J by 7 bases, leaving 7 bases between them. The CDR3 runs 13 residues. CDR1 is LGHNA, CDR2 YNFKEQ, per germline. CDR3: CASSQDVGNEQFF. The CDR3 DNA is TGTGCCAGCAGCCAAGATGTTGGTAATGAGCAGTTCTTC.

This clonotype has ten or more counts. J is TRBJ2-1 and V is TRBV29-1; D not resolved. V dropped 2 bases and J dropped 5 bases, with 7 bases sitting between them. This CDR3 is 12 amino acids long. Germline V gene data show CDR1 as SQVTM and CDR2 as ANQGSEA. CDR3 in amino acids: CSVERANNEQFF. Here the CDR3 DNA reads TGCAGCGTTGAAAGAGCAAACAATGAGCAGTTCTTC.

This clonotype appeared a few times. The chain is built from TRBV20-1 and TRBJ2-3; D is undetermined. The germline V gene has CDR1 DFQATT and CDR2 SNEGSKA (reference sequence). This CDR3 has 13 residues. Trimming shortened V by 5 bases and J by 3 bases, and 12 bases separated the two germline ends. In DNA form, the CDR3 reads TGCAGTGCTGTAACGGCAGTTACAGATACGCAGTATTTT. It encodes CSAVTAVTDTQYF.